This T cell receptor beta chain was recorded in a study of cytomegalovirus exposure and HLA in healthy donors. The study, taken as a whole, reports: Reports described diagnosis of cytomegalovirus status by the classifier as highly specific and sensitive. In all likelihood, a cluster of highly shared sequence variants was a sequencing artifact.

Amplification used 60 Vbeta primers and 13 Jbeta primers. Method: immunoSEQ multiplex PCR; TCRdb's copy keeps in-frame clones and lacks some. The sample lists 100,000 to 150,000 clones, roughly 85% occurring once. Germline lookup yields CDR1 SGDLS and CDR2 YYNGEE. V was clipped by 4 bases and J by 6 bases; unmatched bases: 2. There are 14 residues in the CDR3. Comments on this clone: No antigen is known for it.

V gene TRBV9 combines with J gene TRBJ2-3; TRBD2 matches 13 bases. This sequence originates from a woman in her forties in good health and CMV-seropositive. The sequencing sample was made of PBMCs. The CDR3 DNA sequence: TGTGCCAGCAGCATGGGACTAGCGGGGGATACGCAGTATTTT. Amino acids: CASSMGLAGDTQYF.